Listed here are 19 T cell receptor beta chains from one sample, sequenced in a study of identical twins. TCRdb recomputed calls from the 5' RACE reads with MiXCR, one row per CDR3 protein. Here the sample spans 690,000 or so distinct CDR3 sequences, 6% to 6.5% being singletons. The sequencing sample was made of naive T cells sorted from blood. These receptors all come from a man younger than 30 in good health.

This clonotype was seen more than once but under ten times. The chain joins TRBV4-1 to TRBJ1-3; D remains unclear. Per the germline V gene, CDR1 is MGHRA and CDR2 is YSYEKL. The CDR3 covers 15 residues. V lost 1 base and J lost 4, with 11 bases in between. The CDR3 bases are TGCGCCAGCAGCCAAGGATCGGGAAGGGGAAACACCATATATTTT. This translates into CASSQGSGRGNTIYF.

This clonotype was seen repeatedly, ten times or more. V usage is TRBV4-2 and J usage is TRBJ2-5, with D possibly matching TRBD2 (6 bases). Germline V gene lookup returns CDR1 LGHNA and CDR2 YNFKEQ. The CDR3 consists of 18 residues. Trimming pared 4 bases from V and 5 bases from J, leaving 26 bases between. The CDR3 spells CASSPERSSGGAEETQYF. The CDR3, as DNA: TGTGCCAGCAGCCCGGAGCGAAGTAGCGGCGGAGCGGAGGAGACCCAGTACTTC.

This clonotype came up a few times. V gene TRBV10-3 combines with J gene TRBJ2-1; no clear D gene. In germline, CDR1 is ENHRY, CDR2 SYGVKD. The CDR3 loop spans 11 amino acids. Deletions cut 2 bases from V and 8 bases from J, with 4 bases between. The CDR3 region is CAISERHEQFF. In DNA form, the CDR3 reads TGTGCCATCAGTGAGAGGCATGAGCAGTTCTTC.

This clonotype was picked up many times. CDR3 nucleotides: TGTGCCATCAGTGAAGACAGGAACACTGAAGCTTTCTTT. Its translation is CAISEDRNTEAFF. This rearrangement joins TRBV10-3 to TRBJ1-1, with a tentative D call TRBD1 (5 bases). Trimming took off 3 bases at V and 1 base at J, with 6 bases between the two ends. The germline CDR1 and CDR2 sequences are ENHRY and SYGVKD. This CDR3 contains 13 residues.

This clonotype was detected ten times or more. The gene calls are TRBV7-9 and TRBJ1-1; 10 bases are shared with TRBD1. The CDR3 is 16 residues long. CDR1 is SEHNR, CDR2 FQNEAQ, per germline (reference sequence). Trimming took 4 bases from V and 4 from J; bases not matched to a gene: 9. This CDR3 is CASSSRRQGARTEAFF. The CDR3 DNA reads as TGTGCCAGCAGCTCCCGCCGACAGGGGGCGCGCACTGAAGCTTTCTTT.

The chain's CDR3 is CASSQAHRTGTNSPLHF. Written as DNA, the CDR3 is TGTGCCAGCAGCCAAGCCCATCGAACAGGGACGAATTCACCCCTCCACTTT. V gene TRBV4-2 combines with J gene TRBJ1-6; D is possibly TRBD1 (6 bases). Trimming took off 1 base at V and 7 bases at J, with 17 bases between the two ends. There are 17 residues in the CDR3. Germline-derived CDR1 and CDR2 are LGHNA and YNFKEQ.

The rearrangement uses TRBV29-1 and TRBJ1-2, with TRBD1 as a possible D gene (5 bases). The CDR3 sequence is 11 residues long. Per germline, CDR1 SQVTM and CDR2 ANQGSEA. The CDR3 DNA is TGCACCTCCCGGGACGGATATGGCTACACCTTC. This gives the protein CTSRDGYGYTF.

This clonotype was counted at least ten times. V usage is TRBV29-1 and J usage is TRBJ1-2; tentative D call: TRBD1 (5 bases). Germline CDR1 reads SQVTM; CDR2 reads ANQGSEA. The CDR3 runs to 13 residues. The germline V and J ends were trimmed by 8 bases and 2 bases, with 15 bases remaining between them. This chain's CDR3 is CSLGDLGNYGYTF. CDR3 in DNA: TGCAGCCTAGGGGATCTGGGGAACTATGGCTACACCTTC.

The table lists this clonotype with many counts. In DNA, the CDR3 is TGTGCCAGCACCTTTCAGAATGAGCAGTTCTTC. Translation gives CASTFQNEQFF. This chain joins TRBV7-8 and TRBJ2-1; no clear D. Germline V gives CDR1 SGHVS, CDR2 FQNEAQ. Deletions cut 7 bases from V and 7 bases from J, with 8 bases between. This CDR3 region has 11 residues.

A few counts support this clonotype. V usage is TRBV7-9 and J usage is TRBJ2-1, with TRBD2 as a possible D gene (6 bases). Trimming left V 3 bases short and J 3 bases short, with 12 bases between. The length of the CDR3 is 15 residues. Germline CDR1 SEHNR, CDR2 FQNEAQ (reference sequence). CDR3 loop: CASSFPGLYYNEQFF. CDR3 DNA sequence: TGTGCCAGCAGCTTCCCGGGACTTTACTACAATGAGCAGTTCTTC.

This clonotype was observed at least ten times. At one boundary the junction diverges from the germline segment, which might be a read error. The chain is built from TRBV5-1 and TRBJ2-7; 13 bases are shared with TRBD2. There are 15 residues in the CDR3. Germline V lookup: CDR1 SGHRS, CDR2 YFSETQ. The CDR3 region has the DNA TGTGCCAGCAGTTTGGGACTAGCGGGGTCCTACGAGCAGTACTTC. As protein: CASSLGLAGSYEQYF.

The table lists this clonotype with many counts. The chain combines TRBV7-2 with TRBJ2-1; TRBD2 agrees at 8 bases. The V gene end was trimmed by 2 bases and the J gene end by 3 bases; junction bases not matched to a gene: 3. The CDR3 is 15 amino acids. Germline V gives CDR1 SGHTA, CDR2 FQGNSA. DNA for the CDR3: TGTGCCAGCAGCTTAACTAGCGGCAACTACAATGAGCAGTTCTTC. Its translation is CASSLTSGNYNEQFF.

The V call is TRBV5-1, the J call TRBJ2-7; TRBD2 might be the D (6 bases). V lost 0 bases and J 2 bases, leaving 24 bases between the germline ends. The CDR3 loop spans 19 amino acids. Germline-derived CDR1 and CDR2 are SGHRS and YFSETQ. CDR3 nucleotide sequence: TGCGCCAGCAGCTTGGTGCTTGGGAAAGTTATAACGGGAGCCTACGAGCAGTACGTC. It codes for CASSLVLGKVITGAYEQYV.

With regard to this clonotype: This may be a read error: a much more frequent sequence differs by one nucleotide. The V and J genes are TRBV28 and TRBJ1-1; D not resolved. Germline loops: CDR1 MDHEN, CDR2 SYDVKM. The CDR3 runs 13 residues. The DNA of the CDR3 is TGTGCCAGCAGTTTCGCAGGCCACACTGAAGCTTCCTTT. Protein: CASSFAGHTEASF.

In its sample, this clonotype was seen a few times. In DNA form, the CDR3 reads TGCGCCAGCAGCCAAGAGGTACGAACGAGCGGCTACACCTTC. Its translation is CASSQEVRTSGYTF. The rearrangement uses TRBV4-3 and TRBJ1-2; no definite D call. Germline-derived CDR1 and CDR2 are LGHNA and YSLEER. V dropped 0 bases and J dropped 8 bases, with 13 bases sitting between them. There are 14 residues in the CDR3.

This clonotype came up a few times. The chain uses TRBV6-1 and TRBJ1-2; TRBD1 matches at 11 bases. The CDR3 consists of 15 residues. J was trimmed by 2 bases and V by 4 bases; bases with no gene match: 3. From germline, CDR1 is MNHNS and CDR2 SASEGT. DNA for the CDR3: TGTGCCAGCAGTGGGTGGACAGGGGGCAACTATGGCTACACCTTC. Translating it yields CASSGWTGGNYGYTF.

CDR3 sequence (DNA): TGTGCCTGGAGCGGACTAGCGGTTCAAGAGACCCAGTACTTC. Amino acids: CAWSGLAVQETQYF. This chain joins TRBV30 and TRBJ2-5, with 10 bases lining up with TRBD2. Germline CDR1 GTSNPN, CDR2 SVGIG (reference sequence). The CDR3 extends over 14 amino acids. Trimming took 3 bases from V and 2 from J; bases not matched to a gene: 3.

This clonotype was observed at least ten times. The CDR3 protein is CSVESLGAGYGYTF. CDR3 sequence (DNA): TGCAGCGTTGAATCGTTGGGGGCCGGCTATGGCTACACCTTC. The chain combines TRBV29-1 with TRBJ1-2, with D possibly matching TRBD1 (6 bases). Germline CDR1 is SQVTM and CDR2 is ANQGSEA. V shed 2 bases and J shed 4 bases, with 14 bases lying between them. The CDR3 loop spans 14 amino acids.

The chain carries TRBV12-3 or TRBV12-4 and TRBJ2-1, with TRBD1 as a possible D gene (6 bases). The CDR3 covers 15 residues. Between the trimmed V and J ends, which lost 5 bases and 3 bases, there was a span of 14 bases. The CDR3 here is CASSVRGTFYNEQFF. DNA for the CDR3: TGTGCCAGCAGTGTAAGGGGGACCTTCTACAATGAGCAGTTCTTC.